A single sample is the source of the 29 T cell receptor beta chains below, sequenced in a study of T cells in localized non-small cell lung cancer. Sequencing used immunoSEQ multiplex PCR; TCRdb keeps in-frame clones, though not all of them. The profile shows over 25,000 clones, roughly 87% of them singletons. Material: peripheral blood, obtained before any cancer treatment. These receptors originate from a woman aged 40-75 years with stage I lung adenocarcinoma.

The CDR3 sequence: CASSSPSGGNPLQETQYF. The CDR3 DNA reads as TGTGCCAGCAGCTCCCCTAGCGGGGGGAACCCTTTACAAGAGACCCAGTACTTC. This sequence joins TRBV7-2 and TRBJ2-5; 11 nucleotides match TRBD2. CDR1 is SGHTA and CDR2 is FQGNSA in the germline V gene. The junction had 12 bases not matched to a gene; V was cut back by 4 bases and J by 2 bases. CDR3 size: 18 residues.

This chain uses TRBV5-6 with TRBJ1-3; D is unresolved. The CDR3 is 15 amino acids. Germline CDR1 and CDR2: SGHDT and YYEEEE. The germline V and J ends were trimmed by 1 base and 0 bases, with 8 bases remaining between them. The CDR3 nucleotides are TGTGCCAGCAGCTTGAGGAGTTTCTCTGGAAACACCATATATTTT. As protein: CASSLRSFSGNTIYF.

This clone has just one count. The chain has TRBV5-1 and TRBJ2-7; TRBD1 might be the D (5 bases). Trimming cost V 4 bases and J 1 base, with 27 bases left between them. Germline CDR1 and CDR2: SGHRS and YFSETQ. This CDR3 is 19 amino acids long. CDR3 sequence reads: CASSPLLGATSNRSYEQYF. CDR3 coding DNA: TGCGCCAGCAGCCCCCTGCTAGGGGCCACGTCCAACAGGTCCTACGAGCAGTACTTC.

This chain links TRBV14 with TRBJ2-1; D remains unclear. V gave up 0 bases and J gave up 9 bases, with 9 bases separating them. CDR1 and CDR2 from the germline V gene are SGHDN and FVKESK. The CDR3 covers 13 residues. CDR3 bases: TGTGCCAGCAGCCAAGATCTACGGACTGAGCAGTTCTTC. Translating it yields CASSQDLRTEQFF. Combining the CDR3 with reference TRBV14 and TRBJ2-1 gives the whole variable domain EAGVTQFPSHSVIEKGQTVTLRCDPISGHDNLYWYRRVMGKEIKFLLHFVKESKQDESGMPNNRFLAERTGGTYSTLKVQPAELEDSGVYFCASSQDLRTEQFFGPGTRLTVL.

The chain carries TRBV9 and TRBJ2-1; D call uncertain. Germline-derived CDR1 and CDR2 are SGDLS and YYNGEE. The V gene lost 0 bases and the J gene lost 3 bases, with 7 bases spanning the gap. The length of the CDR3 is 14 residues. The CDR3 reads CASSVVPDYNEQFF. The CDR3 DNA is TGTGCCAGCAGCGTAGTTCCCGACTACAATGAGCAGTTCTTC.

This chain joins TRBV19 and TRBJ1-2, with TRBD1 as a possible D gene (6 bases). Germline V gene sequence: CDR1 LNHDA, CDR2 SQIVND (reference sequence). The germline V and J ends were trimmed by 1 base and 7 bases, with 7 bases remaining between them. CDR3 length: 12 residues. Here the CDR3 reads CASSIVGAGYTF. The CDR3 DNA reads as TGTGCCAGTAGTATAGTGGGGGCTGGCTACACCTTC.

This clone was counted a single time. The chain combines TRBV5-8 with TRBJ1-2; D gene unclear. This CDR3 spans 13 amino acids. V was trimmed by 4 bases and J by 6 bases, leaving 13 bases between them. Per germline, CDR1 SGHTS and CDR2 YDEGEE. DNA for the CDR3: TGTGCCAGCAGCAAGACACGGGTGGATGGCTACACCTTC. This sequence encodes CASSKTRVDGYTF.

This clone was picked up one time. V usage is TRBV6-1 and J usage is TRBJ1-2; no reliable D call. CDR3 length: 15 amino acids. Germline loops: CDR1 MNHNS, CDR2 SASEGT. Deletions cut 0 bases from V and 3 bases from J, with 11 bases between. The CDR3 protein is CASSEAAQSHYGYTF. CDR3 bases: TGTGCCAGCAGTGAAGCCGCACAAAGCCACTATGGCTACACCTTC.

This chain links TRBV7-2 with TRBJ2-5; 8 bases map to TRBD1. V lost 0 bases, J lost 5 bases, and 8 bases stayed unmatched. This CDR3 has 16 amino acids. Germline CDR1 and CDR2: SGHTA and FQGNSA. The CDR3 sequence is CASSLARGRGRETQYF. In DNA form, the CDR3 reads TGTGCCAGCAGCTTAGCGAGAGGCAGGGGGCGCGAGACCCAGTACTTC.

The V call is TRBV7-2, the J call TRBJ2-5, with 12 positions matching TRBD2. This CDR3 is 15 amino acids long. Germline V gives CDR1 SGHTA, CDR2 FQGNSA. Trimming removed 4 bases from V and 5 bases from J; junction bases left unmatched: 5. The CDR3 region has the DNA TGTGCCAGCAGCTCTAGCGGGGGGGCCCTGGAGACCCAGTACTTC. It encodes CASSSSGGALETQYF. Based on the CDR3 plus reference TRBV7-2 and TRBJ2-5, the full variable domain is GAGVSQSPSNKVTEKGKDVELRCDPISGHTALYWYRQSLGQGLEFLIYFQGNSAPDKSGLPSDRFSAERTGGSVSTLTIQRTQQEDSAVYLCASSSSGGALETQYFGPGTRLLVL.

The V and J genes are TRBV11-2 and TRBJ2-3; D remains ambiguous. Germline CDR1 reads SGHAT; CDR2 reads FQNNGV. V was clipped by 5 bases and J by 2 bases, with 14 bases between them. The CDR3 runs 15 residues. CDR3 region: CASSQEAGYTDTQYF. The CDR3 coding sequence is TGTGCCAGCAGCCAAGAGGCAGGTTACACAGATACGCAGTATTTT.

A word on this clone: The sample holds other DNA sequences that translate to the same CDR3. DNA for the CDR3: TGTGCCAGCAGCTTAAAAGAACTCCCCAGTGGGGAGCAGTACTTC. Its protein product is CASSLKELPSGEQYF. This chain joins TRBV5-4 and TRBJ2-7; D remains unclear. CDR1 and CDR2 (germline): SGHNT, YYREEE (reference sequence). The V end lost 2 bases, the J end lost 7 bases, and 19 bases lay between the germline ends. CDR3 length: 15 amino acids.

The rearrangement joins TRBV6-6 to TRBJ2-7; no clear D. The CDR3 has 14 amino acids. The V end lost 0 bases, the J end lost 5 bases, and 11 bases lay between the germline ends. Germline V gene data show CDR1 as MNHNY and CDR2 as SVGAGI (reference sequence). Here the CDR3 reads CASSYSGYAHEQYF. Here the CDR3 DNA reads TGTGCCAGCAGTTACTCTGGGTACGCGCACGAGCAGTACTTC.

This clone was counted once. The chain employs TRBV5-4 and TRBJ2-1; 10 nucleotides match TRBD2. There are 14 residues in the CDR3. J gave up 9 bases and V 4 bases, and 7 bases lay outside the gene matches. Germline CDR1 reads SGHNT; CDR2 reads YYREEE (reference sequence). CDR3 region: CASSPSGSFSEQFF. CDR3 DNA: TGTGCCAGCAGCCCTAGCGGGAGTTTCAGTGAGCAGTTCTTC.

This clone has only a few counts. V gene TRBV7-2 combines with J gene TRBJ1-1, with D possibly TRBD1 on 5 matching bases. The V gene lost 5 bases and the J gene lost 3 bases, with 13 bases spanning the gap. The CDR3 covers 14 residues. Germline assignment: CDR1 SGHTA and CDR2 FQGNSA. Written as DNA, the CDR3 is TGTGCCAGCAGCGAACGGGCGGGGCACACTGAAGCTTTCTTT. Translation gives CASSERAGHTEAFF.

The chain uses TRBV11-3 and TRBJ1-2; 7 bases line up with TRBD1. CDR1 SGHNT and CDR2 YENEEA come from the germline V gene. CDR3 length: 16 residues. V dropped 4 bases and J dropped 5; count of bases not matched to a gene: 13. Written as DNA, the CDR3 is TGTGCCAGCAGCTCCACGCCTAGGGGGCTAGGGTATGGCTACACCTTC. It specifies CASSSTPRGLGYGYTF.

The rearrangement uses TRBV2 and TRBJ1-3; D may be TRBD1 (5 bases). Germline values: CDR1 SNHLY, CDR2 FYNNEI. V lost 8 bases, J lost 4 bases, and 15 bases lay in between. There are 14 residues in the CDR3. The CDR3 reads CASLFGTSGNTIYF. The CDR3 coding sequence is TGTGCCAGCCTATTCGGGACGTCAGGAAACACCATATATTTT.

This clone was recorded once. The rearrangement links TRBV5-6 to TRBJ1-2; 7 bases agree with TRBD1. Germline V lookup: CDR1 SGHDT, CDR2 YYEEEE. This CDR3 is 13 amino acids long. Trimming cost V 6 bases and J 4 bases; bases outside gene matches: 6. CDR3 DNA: TGTGCCAGCAATTCTGCAGGGGGCTATGGCTACACCTTC. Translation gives CASNSAGGYGYTF.

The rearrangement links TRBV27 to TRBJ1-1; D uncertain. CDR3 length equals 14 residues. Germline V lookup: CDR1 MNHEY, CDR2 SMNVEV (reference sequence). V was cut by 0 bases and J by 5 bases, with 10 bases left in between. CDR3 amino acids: CASSLSRPSTEAFF. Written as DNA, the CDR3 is TGTGCCAGCAGTTTATCCAGACCTTCGACTGAAGCTTTCTTT.

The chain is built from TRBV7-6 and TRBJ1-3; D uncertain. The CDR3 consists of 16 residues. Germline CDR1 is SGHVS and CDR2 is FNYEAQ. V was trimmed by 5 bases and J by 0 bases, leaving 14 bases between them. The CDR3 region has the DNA TGTGCCAGCAGCCCTTCGGCCGTCGTCTCTGGAAACACCATATATTTT. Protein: CASSPSAVVSGNTIYF.

CDR3 in DNA: TGTGCCAGCAGCTTACCCCCCGGGGAGACCCAGTACTTC. It translates to CASSLPPGETQYF. J is TRBJ2-5 and V is TRBV7-9, with unresolved D. Germline V gene data show CDR1 as SEHNR and CDR2 as FQNEAQ (reference sequence). V was trimmed by 2 bases and J by 5 bases, leaving 9 bases between them. CDR3 length equals 13 residues.

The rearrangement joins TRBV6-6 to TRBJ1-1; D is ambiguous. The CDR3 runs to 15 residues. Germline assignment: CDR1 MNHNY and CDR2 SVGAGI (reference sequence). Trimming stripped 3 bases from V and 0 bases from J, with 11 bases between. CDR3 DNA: TGTGCCAGCAGTTATCCGTCATGGGTGAACACTGAAGCTTTCTTT. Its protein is CASSYPSWVNTEAFF.

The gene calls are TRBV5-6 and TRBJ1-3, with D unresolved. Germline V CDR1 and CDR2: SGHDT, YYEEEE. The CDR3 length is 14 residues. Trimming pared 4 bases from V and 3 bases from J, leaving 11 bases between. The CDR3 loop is CASSDYARGNTIYF. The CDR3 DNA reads TGTGCCAGCAGCGACTATGCGCGTGGAAACACCATATATTTT.

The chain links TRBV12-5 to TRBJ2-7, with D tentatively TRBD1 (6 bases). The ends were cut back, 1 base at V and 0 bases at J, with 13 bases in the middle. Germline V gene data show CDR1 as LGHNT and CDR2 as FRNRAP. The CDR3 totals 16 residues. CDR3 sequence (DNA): TGTGCTAGTGGTTTGGGGAACCGGGACACCTCCTACGAGCAGTACTTC. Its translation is CASGLGNRDTSYEQYF.

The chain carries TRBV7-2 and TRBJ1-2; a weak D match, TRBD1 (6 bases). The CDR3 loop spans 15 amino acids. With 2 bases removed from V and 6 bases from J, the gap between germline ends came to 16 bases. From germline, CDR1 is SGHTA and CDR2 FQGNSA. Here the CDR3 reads CASSLTHNRVDGYTF. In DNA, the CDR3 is TGTGCCAGCAGCTTAACCCATAACAGGGTTGATGGCTACACCTTC.

This CDR3 reads CASSTQGDDTEAFF. The CDR3 coding sequence is TGTGCCAGTAGTACACAGGGGGACGACACTGAAGCTTTCTTT. V usage is TRBV19 and J usage is TRBJ1-1; 8 bases align to TRBD1. Germline V gene data show CDR1 as LNHDA and CDR2 as SQIVND (reference sequence). V was pared by 4 bases and J by 3 bases, with 4 bases of the junction left unmatched. There are 14 residues in the CDR3.

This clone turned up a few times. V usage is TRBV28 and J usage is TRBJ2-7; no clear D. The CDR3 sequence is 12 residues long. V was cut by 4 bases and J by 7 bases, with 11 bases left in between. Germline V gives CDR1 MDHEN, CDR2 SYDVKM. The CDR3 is CASSSYPPEQYF. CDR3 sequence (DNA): TGTGCCAGCAGTTCCTACCCCCCTGAGCAGTACTTC.

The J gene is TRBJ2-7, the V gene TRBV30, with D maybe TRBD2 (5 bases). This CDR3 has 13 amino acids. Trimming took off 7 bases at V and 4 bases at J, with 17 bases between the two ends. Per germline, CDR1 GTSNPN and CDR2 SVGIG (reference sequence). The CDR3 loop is CASLSPAGYEQYF. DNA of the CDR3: TGTGCCTCCCTATCTCCCGCGGGTTACGAGCAGTACTTC.

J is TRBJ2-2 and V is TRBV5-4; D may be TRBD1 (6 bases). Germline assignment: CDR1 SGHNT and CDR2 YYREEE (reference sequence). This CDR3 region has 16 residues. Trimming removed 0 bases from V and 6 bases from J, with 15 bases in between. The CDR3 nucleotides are TGTGCCAGCAGCTTGGCCAGGGGTGGCACTCCCGGGGAGCTGTTTTTT. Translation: CASSLARGGTPGELFF.